This T cell receptor beta chain was documented in a study of CD8 T cells in Susac syndrome. Study-wide findings and caveats: Acknowledgment was made by the study that its TCR sequencing and HLA analysis involved a relatively small number of individuals.

This CDR3 comprises 14 residues. Germline CDR1 and CDR2: MNHEY and SVGAGI. Trimming took 10 bases from V and 4 from J, leaving 18 bases between them. TEMRA cells were enriched by FACS, and CD4+ and CD8+ T cells were negatively isolated. RNA, at roughly 0.5 to 1 ug, was reverse transcribed with random hexamers. One entry per CDR3 protein, called by TCRdb with MiXCR from the immunoSEQ multiplex PCR reads. Of around 270,000 distinct CDR3 sequences detected, roughly 85% appear once; the ten largest clones hold approximately 0.2%. A word on this clonotype: The antigen is undetermined.

The specimen sequenced was CD8+ T cells from PBMCs. This TCR came from a human donor with multiple sclerosis. This chain links TRBV6-5 with TRBJ2-3; maybe TRBD2 (6 bases). The CDR3 nucleotides are TGTGCCACAGAGGCCGGGAGATTCGCAGATACGCAGTATTTT. It codes for CATEAGRFADTQYF.